This T cell receptor (beta chain) appears in the sequencing data of a study of cytomegalovirus exposure and HLA in healthy donors. PCR was performed using 60 Vbeta and 13 Jbeta primers. Authors' processing steps: About 12 million of some 80 million unique TCR beta chains were shared, per a later count. TCRdb's table, derived via immunoSEQ multiplex PCR, lists solely in-frame clones and lacks some. V, J and clone size derive from that table, while D and trimming were established from the DNA sequence. The table includes roughly 180,000 clones, 82% detected once. This CDR3 is 13 amino acids long. V shed 4 bases and J 13 bases; nucleotides not matched to a gene: 12. CDR1 SGHTA and CDR2 FQGNSA come from the germline V gene. On this clone itself: Its antigen is unknown.

Study-wide findings and caveats: Within the data, a cluster of highly shared sequence variants was likely a sequencing artifact. In a later analysis, HLA-C alleles had the fewest associated TCRs, DRB1 alleles the most.

The source is a man aged 35-49 years in good health and CMV-seronegative. The sample taken for sequencing was PBMCs. The rearrangement links TRBV7-2 to TRBJ1-1; 7 bases match TRBD1. The CDR3 bases are TGTGCCAGCAGCTCGAGCAGACAGGGTCTAGGTTTCTTT. Protein sequence: CASSSSRQGLGFF.